These 26 T cell receptor beta chains were all obtained from the same sample, sequenced in a study of T cells in Graves' hyperthyroidism and ophthalmopathy. RNA transcripts were the template for amplifying TCR beta CDR3 regions. Using the HTBI primer set, a first-round RT-PCR was run on the TCR CDR3. One entry per CDR3 protein, called by TCRdb with MiXCR from the multiplex PCR reads. The sample contains over 700,000 distinct CDR3 sequences, around a third of which appear only once. Sequenced material: blood. These receptors all come from a woman in her forties with Graves' hyperthyroidism.

The rearrangement links TRBV6-5 to TRBJ1-1; 8 bases are shared with TRBD1. CDR3 length: 15 amino acids. Losses at the gene ends were 3 bases for V and 2 bases for J; bases not matched to a gene: 5. Germline loops: CDR1 MNHEY, CDR2 SVGAGI. For the CDR3, the DNA is TGTGCCAGCAGTTATTCAGGGGGCCCAAACACTGAAGCTTTCTTT. Encoded protein: CASSYSGGPNTEAFF.

J is TRBJ2-2 and V is TRBV5-1, with D hard to call. V was trimmed by 1 base and J by 4 bases, leaving 11 bases between them. This CDR3 has 15 residues. Germline CDR1 reads SGHRS; CDR2 reads YFSETQ. The CDR3 DNA reads TGCGCCAGCAGCTTGTCTGCCCCAGGCACCGGGGAGCTGTTTTTT. Protein: CASSLSAPGTGELFF.

With regard to this clonotype: At one end the junction does not follow the germline gene, possibly because of a read error. The chain carries TRBV10-3 and TRBJ1-2; D is possibly TRBD1 (5 bases). The length of the CDR3 is 15 residues. Germline V lookup: CDR1 ENHRY, CDR2 SYGVKD. CDR3 DNA: TGTGCCAGCAGTCAGGGTGCGGCAGGCAATTATGGCTACACCTTC. Translating gives CASSQGAAGNYGYTF.

The chain carries TRBV6-5 and TRBJ1-4, with TRBD1 matching 8 bases. Germline assignment: CDR1 MNHEY and CDR2 SVGAGI. This CDR3 region has 16 residues. J was trimmed by 8 bases and V by 4 bases; bases with no gene match: 12. The DNA of the CDR3 is TGTGCCAGCAGTTTTCTGTTCACAGGGGGGGACGAAAAACTGTTTTTT. Translated: CASSFLFTGGDEKLFF.

As to this clonotype: The missing conserved phenylalanine or tryptophan at the end of this CDR3 makes a read error likely. No DNA is shown, since the ends of the CDR3 on it are uncertain; the CDR3 is the one TCRdb lists. This chain connects TRBV29-1 to TRBJ1-1. Germline V CDR1 and CDR2: SQVTM, ANQGSEA. The CDR3 comprises 9 residues, both ends counted. The CDR3 sequence: CSVEDRAFY.

J is TRBJ2-2 and V is TRBV7-3; 8 bases are a match to TRBD1. The CDR3 is 16 residues long. The germline V gene has CDR1 SGHTA and CDR2 FQGTGA. Losses at the gene ends were 2 bases for V and 3 bases for J; bases not matched to a gene: 5. Here the CDR3 DNA reads TGTGCCAGCAGCTTACGAACAGGGGGATACACCGGGGAGCTGTTTTTT. Its translation is CASSLRTGGYTGELFF.

With respect to this clonotype: One end of the junction fails to match germline, which may point to a read error. J is TRBJ1-5 and V is TRBV6-5; D is perhaps TRBD1 (5 bases). Germline V gene sequence: CDR1 MNHEY, CDR2 SVGAGI. The CDR3 spans 16 residues. The CDR3 DNA follows: TGTGCCATCAGTTACCCCGCAGGGTCGCTTCGGCAGCCCCAGCATTTT. Translation: CAISYPAGSLRQPQHF.

This chain joins TRBV12-3 or TRBV12-4 and TRBJ2-7; perhaps TRBD1 as D (5 bases). The CDR3 contains 14 residues. V shed 3 bases and J shed 4 bases, with 13 bases lying between them. The CDR3 region is CASSFPGPPYEQYF. The CDR3 DNA follows: TGTGCCAGCAGTTTTCCAGGGCCCCCTTACGAGCAGTACTTC.

At least ten counts were recorded for this clonotype. V gene TRBV10-3 combines with J gene TRBJ1-1; TRBD1 matches 10 bases. The CDR3 consists of 15 residues. V lost 0 bases to trimming and J lost 7 bases; unmatched junction nucleotides: 5. The germline gives CDR1 ENHRY, CDR2 SYGVKD. CDR3 sequence: CAISESGQGLVEAFF. CDR3 coding DNA: TGTGCCATCAGTGAGTCGGGACAGGGGTTAGTTGAAGCTTTCTTT.

In its sample, this clonotype was seen many times. The chain joins TRBV7-2 to TRBJ2-2; D is unresolved. CDR1 and CDR2 (germline): SGHTA, FQGNSA. Trimming removed 2 bases at V and 5 bases at J, with 3 bases between. This CDR3 spans 12 amino acids. The CDR3 DNA reads TGTGCCAGCAGCTTATGGACCGGGGAGCTGTTTTTT. It specifies CASSLWTGELFF.

The sample holds many counts of this clonotype. As DNA, the CDR3 is TGCGCCAGCAGCTGGACCAGGGGGGACTTCGGCTACACCTTC. Residues: CASSWTRGDFGYTF. V and J are TRBV5-1 and TRBJ1-2; 7 nucleotides agree with TRBD1. This CDR3 contains 14 residues. Germline loops: CDR1 SGHRS, CDR2 YFSETQ. The ends lost 3 bases at V and 8 bases at J; junction bases unmatched: 10.

For this clonotype: Because it lacks the conserved phenylalanine or tryptophan at the end, this CDR3 is likely a read error. This chain links TRBV20-1 with TRBJ1-2; the match to TRBD1 covers 7 bases. The CDR3 has 15 residues. J was trimmed by 0 bases and V by 0 bases; bases with no gene match: 4. CDR1 and CDR2 from the germline V gene are DFQATT and SNEGSKA (reference sequence). The CDR3 nucleotides read TGCAGTGCTAGAGATAGGACAGGCGCTAACTATGGCTACACCCTC. This gives the protein CSARDRTGANYGYTL.

This clonotype was counted ten times or more. This chain's CDR3 is CASSLMSTRGYTF. The DNA of the CDR3 is TGTGCCAGCAGCTTAATGTCAACTCGCGGCTACACCTTC. The genes are TRBV7-2 and TRBJ1-2, with D hard to call. CDR1 and CDR2 from the germline V gene are SGHTA and FQGNSA. Trimming pared 2 bases from V and 8 bases from J, leaving 12 bases between. The CDR3 length is 13 residues.

This rearrangement joins TRBV6-5 to TRBJ1-5; D remains ambiguous. V was clipped by 6 bases and J by 2 bases, with 14 bases between them. The CDR3 covers 15 residues. Per germline, CDR1 MNHEY and CDR2 SVGAGI. The CDR3 DNA is TGTGCCAGCAGCCGGAGTTTAGACGGCAATCAGCCCCAGCATTTT. Its protein product is CASSRSLDGNQPQHF.

This chain uses TRBV24-1 with TRBJ1-4; TRBD1 is a possible D gene (5 bases). Trimming removed 3 bases at V and 8 bases at J, with 21 bases between. Germline CDR1 is KGHDR and CDR2 is SFDVKD. The CDR3 has 17 amino acids. The CDR3 reads CATSDLDARTGDEKLFF. For the CDR3, the DNA is TGTGCCACCAGTGATCTGGACGCAAGGACCGGGGACGAAAAACTGTTTTTT.

The V and J genes are TRBV11-3 and TRBJ1-3, with no clear D. The CDR3 spans 15 residues. V was shortened by 3 bases and J by 0 bases, with 9 bases between the two germline ends. Germline V gives CDR1 SGHNT, CDR2 YENEEA. The CDR3 loop is CASSFRWYSGNTIYF. Here the CDR3 DNA reads TGTGCCAGCAGCTTTAGGTGGTACTCTGGAAACACCATATATTTT. The variable domain in full, completed from reference TRBV11-3 and TRBJ1-3, reads EAGVVQSPRYKIIEKKQPVAFWCNPISGHNTLYWYLQNLGQGPELLIRYENEEAVDDSQLPKDRFSAERLKGVDSTLKIQPAELGDSAVYLCASSFRWYSGNTIYFGEGSWLTVV.

CDR3 bases: TGTGCCAGCAGACGGGGCCTGGGTGGAACTGAAGCTTTCTTT. Translated, it gives CASRRGLGGTEAFF. The chain carries TRBV2 and TRBJ1-1, with D perhaps TRBD1 (5 bases). Trimming stripped 6 bases from V and 5 bases from J, with 16 bases between. The CDR3 is 14 residues long. CDR1 is SNHLY and CDR2 is FYNNEI in the germline V gene.

V usage is TRBV2 and J usage is TRBJ1-1; D possibly corresponds to TRBD1 (5 bases). Per germline, CDR1 SNHLY and CDR2 FYNNEI. Trimming shortened V by 4 bases and J by 5 bases, and 17 bases separated the two germline ends. The CDR3 has 15 residues. CDR3 in DNA: TGTGCCAGCAGTGTCGGCGGGACTGGGATGACTGAAGCTTTCTTT. It translates to CASSVGGTGMTEAFF.

The chain joins TRBV19 to TRBJ2-2, with a possible D match to TRBD2 (5 bases). V was trimmed by 3 bases and J by 4 bases, leaving 15 bases between them. Germline V gene lookup returns CDR1 LNHDA and CDR2 SQIVND (reference sequence). The CDR3 is 16 residues long. CDR3 residues: CASSIGEGLGTGELFF. The CDR3 nucleotides are TGTGCCAGTAGTATTGGCGAGGGTTTAGGCACCGGGGAGCTGTTTTTT.

The rearrangement joins TRBV27 to TRBJ1-2; D is ambiguous. Germline V gene data show CDR1 as MNHEY and CDR2 as SMNVEV (reference sequence). This CDR3 has 12 amino acids. Trimming left V 7 bases short and J 7 bases short, with 13 bases between. The CDR3 bases are TGTGCCAGCATTTCGGCCGGGCTTGGCTACACCTTC. Protein: CASISAGLGYTF.

This chain connects TRBV30 to TRBJ1-5; tentatively, D is TRBD1 (6 bases). Trimming cost V 1 base and J 6 bases, with 10 bases left between them. This CDR3 comprises 13 residues. CDR1 and CDR2 from the germline V gene are GTSNPN and SVGIG (reference sequence). As DNA, the CDR3 is TGTGCCTGGAGTGAAGGGGGACGTCAGCCCCAGCATTTT. Translated: CAWSEGGRQPQHF.

This clonotype was picked up many times. The chain employs TRBV4-1 and TRBJ2-5; no clear D. Trimming took off 1 base at V and 1 base at J, with 10 bases between the two ends. This CDR3 is 15 amino acids long. Germline CDR1 is MGHRA and CDR2 is YSYEKL. CDR3 coding DNA: TGCGCCAGCAGCCAAGCATGGCGAGTCCAAGAGACCCAGTACTTC. Protein: CASSQAWRVQETQYF.

This chain links TRBV5-4 with TRBJ1-5, with D unclear. Germline V gene sequence: CDR1 SGHNT, CDR2 YYREEE (reference sequence). The CDR3 consists of 14 residues. The V end lost 7 bases, the J end lost 4 bases, and 15 bases lay between the germline ends. The CDR3 reads CASGLGFSNQPQHF. The CDR3, as DNA: TGTGCCAGCGGTTTGGGCTTCTCAAATCAGCCCCAGCATTTT.

V is TRBV19 and J is TRBJ1-2, with TRBD1 identical over 11 bases. This CDR3 comprises 15 residues. Trimming cost V 9 bases and J 4 bases; bases outside gene matches: 10. The germline V gene has CDR1 LNHDA and CDR2 SQIVND (reference sequence). The CDR3 here is CASSSGGQGAYGYTF. The CDR3 DNA sequence: TGTGCCAGCAGCTCAGGCGGACAGGGGGCCTATGGCTACACCTTC. Based on the CDR3 plus reference TRBV19 and TRBJ1-2, the full variable domain is DGGITQSPKYLFRKEGQNVTLSCEQNLNHDAMYWYRQDPGQGLRLIYYSQIVNDFQKGDIAEGYSVSREKKESFPLTVTSAQKNPTAFYLCASSSGGQGAYGYTFGSGTRLTVV.

This chain connects TRBV5-1 to TRBJ2-5; maybe TRBD2 (5 bases). The CDR3 is 15 residues long. V lost 4 bases to trimming and J lost 5 bases, with 18 bases between them. Looked up from germline, CDR1 is SGHRS and CDR2 is YFSETQ. The CDR3 region has the DNA TGCGCCAGCAGCGTAACCGGGATCCCGGGCGAGACCCAGTACTTC. Its translation is CASSVTGIPGETQYF.

This rearrangement joins TRBV5-1 to TRBJ2-2; a weak D match, TRBD1 (6 bases). V lost 0 bases, J lost 4 bases, and 13 bases lay in between. Germline V CDR1 and CDR2: SGHRS, YFSETQ. The length of the CDR3 is 16 residues. The CDR3 sequence is CASSLDGRGATGELFF. DNA for the CDR3: TGCGCCAGCAGCTTGGATGGCAGGGGTGCCACCGGGGAGCTGTTTTTT.